This T cell receptor (beta chain) stems from a study of blood T cell repertoires in COVID-19. Some clones are missing from TCRdb's copy, which holds only in-frame ones; the method was immunoSEQ multiplex PCR. The sample has about 68,000 clones, about 74% seen once. This CDR3 contains 16 residues. Trimming cost V 6 bases and J 6 bases, with 22 bases left between them. This clone has only a few counts. This TCR was sampled from a human donor in a cohort sampled during active COVID-19. This chain joins TRBV23-1 and TRBJ2-3, with D tentatively TRBD2 (7 bases). TRBV23-1 belongs to the ORF category, with a function that is uncertain. The sequenced material came from peripheral blood. CDR3 protein: CASSKNRGACMDTQYF. In DNA, the CDR3 is TGCGCCAGCAGCAAAAACCGGGGGGCCTGCATGGATACGCAGTATTTT.